One and the same sample provided the 11 T cell receptor beta chains below, sequenced in a study of blood T cell repertoires in COVID-19. Sequenced by immunoSEQ multiplex PCR; TCRdb stores in-frame clones only, minus some. The sample lists a few hundred thousand clones; more than 70% were seen once. Specimen: peripheral blood. These receptors all stem from a man aged 35-49 years with acute or convalescent COVID-19.

The rearrangement uses TRBV28 and TRBJ1-5; D is ambiguous. V gave up 3 bases and J gave up 0 bases, with 9 bases separating them. The CDR3 covers 15 residues. The germline CDR1 and CDR2 sequences are MDHEN and SYDVKM. The chain's CDR3 is CASSFRGDSNQPQHF. CDR3 bases: TGTGCCAGCAGTTTCCGGGGAGATAGCAATCAGCCCCAGCATTTT. The variable domain in full, with the rest retrieved from reference TRBV28 and TRBJ1-5, is DVKVTQSSRYLVKRTGEKVFLECVQDMDHENMFWYRQDPGLGLRLIYFSYDVKMKEKGDIPEGYSVSREKKERFSLILESASTNQTSMYLCASSFRGDSNQPQHFGDGTRLSIL.

The rearrangement links TRBV28 to TRBJ2-3; D uncertain. Germline loops: CDR1 MDHEN, CDR2 SYDVKM. The CDR3 is 12 residues long. The germline V and J ends were trimmed by 4 bases and 6 bases, with 8 bases remaining between them. The CDR3 DNA reads TGTGCCAGCAGTTCCCCTTCCGATACGCAGTATTTT. It codes for CASSSPSDTQYF.

CDR3 protein: CASSIPGTGGYGYTF. The CDR3 bases are TGTGCCAGTAGTATCCCCGGAACAGGGGGCTATGGCTACACCTTC. The chain carries TRBV19 and TRBJ1-2; 8 nucleotides agree with TRBD1. The CDR3 is 15 residues long. Germline-derived CDR1 and CDR2 are LNHDA and SQIVND (reference sequence). The V gene end was trimmed by 3 bases and the J gene end by 4 bases; junction bases not matched to a gene: 7.

The chain is built from TRBV24-1 and TRBJ2-3; a possible D gene is TRBD1 (5 bases). The germline V and J ends were trimmed by 10 bases and 2 bases, with 9 bases remaining between them. The CDR3 runs to 12 residues. Looked up from germline, CDR1 is KGHDR and CDR2 is SFDVKD. CDR3 residues: CATQGYTDTQYF. The CDR3 coding sequence is TGTGCCACTCAGGGTTACACAGATACGCAGTATTTT.

This clone was counted a single time. This rearrangement joins TRBV9 to TRBJ2-5; TRBD1 is a possible D gene (5 bases). With 0 bases removed from V and 5 bases from J, the gap between germline ends came to 11 bases. The germline CDR1 and CDR2 sequences are SGDLS and YYNGEE. This CDR3 contains 14 residues. CDR3 sequence reads: CASSVGQGRETQYF. CDR3 bases: TGTGCCAGCAGCGTAGGGCAGGGTAGGGAGACCCAGTACTTC.

This clone was counted a single time. The genes are TRBV24-1 and TRBJ2-7, with D perhaps TRBD2 (6 bases). Germline CDR1 KGHDR, CDR2 SFDVKD. The V gene lost 5 bases and the J gene lost 4 bases, with 11 bases spanning the gap. The CDR3 runs 13 residues. The CDR3 DNA is TGTGCCACCAGTGGTAATAGCGGATACGAGCAGTACTTC. Translation: CATSGNSGYEQYF.

This clone was counted a single time. The chain couples TRBV27 to TRBJ2-2; 9 positions agree with TRBD1. Germline assignment: CDR1 MNHEY and CDR2 SMNVEV (reference sequence). V gave up 3 bases and J gave up 3 bases; unmatched junction bases: 8. This CDR3 comprises 17 residues. CDR3 bases: TGTGCCAGCAGTTTGGGACAGGGCCGTTTGGACACCGGGGAGCTGTTTTTT. This translates into CASSLGQGRLDTGELFF.

This clone showed up just once. This rearrangement joins TRBV2 to TRBJ1-4; possible D gene TRBD1, 5 bases. The V end was cut by 6 bases, the J end by 3 bases, with 8 bases between. From germline, CDR1 is SNHLY and CDR2 FYNNEI. The CDR3 loop spans 13 amino acids. Here the CDR3 DNA reads TGTGCCAGCAGGCAGGGCTCTAATGAAAAACTGTTTTTT. This sequence encodes CASRQGSNEKLFF.

The V gene is TRBV30, the J gene TRBJ2-7, with 7 bases identical to TRBD1. The CDR3 loop spans 15 amino acids. Germline CDR1 GTSNPN, CDR2 SVGIG (reference sequence). V was clipped by 3 bases and J by 2 bases; unmatched bases: 10. CDR3 in DNA: TGTGCCTGGAGCGCGGATTGGGACAGCGCCTACGAGCAGTACTTC. Translating it yields CAWSADWDSAYEQYF. The entire variable domain, with the rest obtained from reference TRBV30 and TRBJ2-7, is as follows: SQTIHQWPATLVQPVGSPLSLECTVEGTSNPNLYWYRQAAGRGLQLLFYSVGIGQISSEVPQNLSASRPQDRQFILSSKKLLLSDSGFYLCAWSADWDSAYEQYFGPGTRLTVT.

The chain recombines TRBV19 with TRBJ1-1; perhaps TRBD1 as D (6 bases). Trimming removed 7 bases from V and 4 bases from J, with 16 bases in between. Looked up from germline, CDR1 is LNHDA and CDR2 is SQIVND (reference sequence). This CDR3 region has 14 residues. The CDR3 sequence: CASIPVQGITEAFF. The CDR3 nucleotides read TGTGCCAGTATCCCCGTTCAGGGGATCACTGAAGCTTTCTTT.

This chain uses TRBV6-5 with TRBJ2-7; D ambiguous. Germline V lookup: CDR1 MNHEY, CDR2 SVGAGI. Deletions cut 0 bases from V and 0 bases from J, with 12 bases between. CDR3 length: 16 residues. The CDR3 bases are TGTGCCAGCAGTTACTCGATCCAGGTTCTCTCCTACGAGCAGTACTTC. It codes for CASSYSIQVLSYEQYF.